This T cell receptor (beta chain) was captured in a study of blood T cell repertoires in COVID-19. TCRdb's table, derived via immunoSEQ multiplex PCR, lists solely in-frame clones and lacks some. The repertoire includes some 140,000 clones, around 89% of them detected once, and more than 15% sits in the top ten. Trimming took 3 bases from V and 8 from J, leaving 10 bases between them. The CDR3 is 12 residues long. Germline values: CDR1 SQVTM, CDR2 ANQGSEA. The gene calls are TRBV29-1 and TRBJ1-4; possibly TRBD1 for D (6 bases). The receptor comes from a man aged 50-59 years with active or convalescent COVID-19. The sequencing sample was made of peripheral blood. CDR3 protein: CSVEGRGEKLFF. In nucleotides, the CDR3 is TGCAGCGTTGAGGGGAGGGGGGAAAAACTGTTTTTT.